This T cell receptor (beta chain) was profiled in a study of blood T cell repertoires in COVID-19. TCRdb's copy holds only in-frame clones and misses some; the assay was immunoSEQ multiplex PCR. This repertoire shows around 200,000 clones, around 80% found once; its top ten account for around 1.3%. CDR1 SNHLY and CDR2 FYNNEI come from the germline V gene. V was clipped by 3 bases and J by 0 bases, with 9 bases between them. The CDR3 has 15 residues. The genes are TRBV2 and TRBJ2-4; the D gene is possibly TRBD2 (6 bases). The receptor was derived from a woman younger than 45 with COVID-19, enrolled during active disease. What was sequenced was peripheral blood. The DNA of the CDR3 is TGTGCCAGCAGTGAGCCGGGACTAGCCAAAAACATTCAGTACTTC. This gives the protein CASSEPGLAKNIQYF.